Sequencing of this T cell receptor (beta chain) was carried out in a study of blood T cells in healthy people across ages. General observations from the study: Percentage of naive T cells showed a strong correlation with TCR beta diversity.

This CDR3 spans 11 amino acids. V dropped 8 bases and J dropped 7 bases, with 9 bases sitting between them. The second PCR ran about 7 to 12 cycles with a sample-barcoded 5' primer and J-beta primers. TCRdb ran MiXCR on the 5' RACE reads and lists one entry per CDR3 protein. The table has about 1.8 million distinct CDR3 sequences, around 48% seen once. This clonotype has only a few counts. Its antigen is unidentified. This TCR derives from a woman between 40 and 55 years old in good health. The chain joins TRBV12-3 or TRBV12-4 to TRBJ2-4; D gene uncertain. The specimen was blood. Here the CDR3 reads CASLRRNIQYF. CDR3 sequence (DNA): TGTGCCAGCCTTCGACGGAACATTCAGTACTTC.